One sample yielded the 24 T cell receptor beta chains listed below, sequenced in a study of a mutant IDH1 vaccine in newly diagnosed glioma. Described time point: baseline, week 1 (first vaccination visit). Treatment indicated: pre-vaccination baseline after standard-of-care therapy. The repertoire was sequenced with immunoSEQ multiplex PCR; TCRdb's copy has only in-frame clones and lacks some. The table includes tens of thousands of clones, 70% to 80% detected once. The sequencing used PBMCs, collected from a glioma patient treated with radiotherapy, temozolomide or both. The receptors originated from a woman between 40 and 55 years old with glioma.

The V gene is TRBV19, the J gene TRBJ2-7, with 8 nucleotides matching TRBD1. The germline gives CDR1 LNHDA, CDR2 SQIVND (reference sequence). CDR3 size: 14 residues. The junction had 6 bases not matched to a gene; V was cut back by 8 bases and J by 0 bases. The CDR3 bases are TGTGCCAGTCGGACAGGGACCAGCTCCTACGAGCAGTACTTC. This sequence encodes CASRTGTSSYEQYF.

The chain joins TRBV29-1 to TRBJ2-5, with 7 bases lining up with TRBD2. This CDR3 is 14 amino acids long. Germline assignment: CDR1 SQVTM and CDR2 ANQGSEA. The V segment lost 6 bases and the J segment 4 bases; nucleotides outside the gene matches: 11. The CDR3 DNA reads TGCAGCGTCTCCGGAAAGCGGGGTCTAGAGACCCAGTACTTC. Translating it yields CSVSGKRGLETQYF. Based on the CDR3 plus reference TRBV29-1 and TRBJ2-5, the full variable domain is SAVISQKPSRDICQRGTSLTIQCQVDSQVTMMFWYRQQPGQSLTLIATANQGSEATYESGFVIDKFPISRPNLTFSTLTVSNMSPEDSSIYLCSVSGKRGLETQYFGPGTRLLVL.

This chain uses TRBV6-5 with TRBJ1-4, with a tentative D call TRBD1 (5 bases). CDR3 length: 14 amino acids. Germline assignment: CDR1 MNHEY and CDR2 SVGAGI. Trimming removed 3 bases at V and 8 bases at J, with 13 bases between. CDR3 nucleotides: TGTGCCAGCAGTTATGGAGGGGCAGGGGAAAAACTGTTTTTT. Protein sequence: CASSYGGAGEKLFF.

This sequence joins TRBV10-3 and TRBJ2-2; 7 nucleotides align to TRBD2. Trimming at V came to 4 bases and at J to 7 bases, leaving 12 bases not matched to a gene. The CDR3 loop spans 16 amino acids. Germline assignment: CDR1 ENHRY and CDR2 SYGVKD. CDR3 nucleotide sequence: TGTGCCATCAGTGCCGGCAGGACTAGTGAGGGCGGGGAGCTGTTTTTT. This codes for CAISAGRTSEGGELFF.

The chain carries TRBV6-5 and TRBJ2-6, with D possibly matching TRBD2 (5 bases). The V gene's germline CDR1 is MNHEY and CDR2 SVGAGI. V shed 4 bases and J shed 0 bases, with 10 bases lying between them. The length of the CDR3 is 16 residues. CDR3 loop: CASSSSRGSGANVLTF. Here the CDR3 DNA reads TGTGCCAGCAGTTCGTCCCGGGGCTCTGGGGCCAACGTCCTGACTTTC.

V is TRBV30 and J is TRBJ1-1; D may be TRBD1 (6 bases). This CDR3 is 11 amino acids long. In germline, CDR1 is GTSNPN, CDR2 SVGIG (reference sequence). V lost 2 bases and J lost 5, with 6 bases in between. The CDR3 protein is CAWSTGTEAFF. CDR3 nucleotides: TGTGCCTGGAGTACAGGGACTGAAGCTTTCTTT. The variable domain in full, with the rest retrieved from reference TRBV30 and TRBJ1-1, is SQTIHQWPATLVQPVGSPLSLECTVEGTSNPNLYWYRQAAGRGLQLLFYSVGIGQISSEVPQNLSASRPQDRQFILSSKKLLLSDSGFYLCAWSTGTEAFFGQGTRLTVV.

The V and J genes are TRBV5-1 and TRBJ2-3; TRBD1 might be the D (6 bases). CDR1 is SGHRS and CDR2 is YFSETQ in the germline V gene. V lost 3 bases, J lost 1 base, and 12 bases lay in between. The CDR3 is made up of 15 amino acids. CDR3 protein: CASSSGWTGTDTQYF. CDR3 nucleotide sequence: TGCGCCAGCAGCTCGGGGTGGACAGGCACAGATACGCAGTATTTT.

V and J are TRBV9 and TRBJ2-7, with D unresolved. The germline V gene has CDR1 SGDLS and CDR2 YYNGEE. V lost 0 bases and J 0 bases, leaving 7 bases between the germline ends. The CDR3 extends over 14 amino acids. CDR3 sequence reads: CASSVGRSSYEQYF. CDR3 DNA sequence: TGTGCCAGCAGCGTAGGGAGAAGCTCCTACGAGCAGTACTTC.

The rearrangement links TRBV2 to TRBJ2-5, with 12 bases matching TRBD1. The germline gives CDR1 SNHLY, CDR2 FYNNEI. The V and J ends lost 4 bases and 6 bases, in that order; junction bases with no gene match: 6. This CDR3 region has 15 residues. The CDR3 DNA follows: TGTGCCAGCAGTGTCCCGGGACAGGGGGCGAAGACCCAGTACTTC. Its protein product is CASSVPGQGAKTQYF. The full variable domain, its missing parts supplied by reference TRBV2 and TRBJ2-5, is EPEVTQTPSHQVTQMGQEVILRCVPISNHLYFYWYRQILGQKVEFLVSFYNNEISEKSEIFDDQFSVERPDGSNFTLKIRSTKLEDSAMYFCASSVPGQGAKTQYFGPGTRLLVL.

The J gene is TRBJ2-3, the V gene TRBV11-2; TRBD2 matches 11 bases. After removal of 1 base from V and 4 bases from J, the junction contained 7 bases not matched to a gene. Germline V lookup: CDR1 SGHAT, CDR2 FQNNGV. The CDR3 loop spans 17 amino acids. The CDR3 DNA reads TGTGCCAGCAGCTTAGTATTAGCGGGGGGGCCCTCAGATACGCAGTATTTT. This translates into CASSLVLAGGPSDTQYF.

The genes are TRBV4-1 and TRBJ1-5, with 8 nucleotides matching TRBD1. The ends lost 0 bases at V and 3 bases at J; junction bases unmatched: 4. Germline V gene lookup returns CDR1 MGHRA and CDR2 YSYEKL. CDR3 length: 16 amino acids. The CDR3 spells CASSQDGGQVNQPQHF. CDR3 DNA: TGCGCCAGCAGCCAAGATGGGGGACAGGTCAATCAGCCCCAGCATTTT.

This clone appeared once. The chain employs TRBV19 and TRBJ1-4; D uncertain. This CDR3 region has 14 residues. The V end lost 6 bases, the J end lost 3 bases, and 11 bases lay between the germline ends. The germline gives CDR1 LNHDA, CDR2 SQIVND (reference sequence). CDR3 loop: CASRSGSSNEKLFF. CDR3 bases: TGTGCCAGTAGATCGGGCAGCTCTAATGAAAAACTGTTTTTT. Together with reference TRBV19 and TRBJ1-4, the CDR3 gives the full variable domain: DGGITQSPKYLFRKEGQNVTLSCEQNLNHDAMYWYRQDPGQGLRLIYYSQIVNDFQKGDIAEGYSVSREKKESFPLTVTSAQKNPTAFYLCASRSGSSNEKLFFGSGTQLSVL.

The genes are TRBV2 and TRBJ2-7, with D tentatively TRBD1 (6 bases). With 9 bases removed from V and 3 bases from J, the gap between germline ends came to 12 bases. The CDR3 covers 12 residues. Germline CDR1 reads SNHLY; CDR2 reads FYNNEI. The CDR3 bases are TGTGCCAGTAGGGGACATTACTACGAGCAGTACTTC. This sequence encodes CASRGHYYEQYF.

The genes are TRBV6-6 and TRBJ2-7; D possibly matches TRBD1 or TRBD2 (5 bases each). V gave up 5 bases and J gave up 7 bases, with 12 bases separating them. The germline V gene has CDR1 MNHNY and CDR2 SVGAGI (reference sequence). This CDR3 region has 12 residues. The CDR3 spells CASSKDRLEQYF. Here the CDR3 DNA reads TGTGCCAGCAGTAAAGACAGACTAGAGCAGTACTTC.

This clone is a singleton in its sample. The rearrangement uses TRBV5-4 and TRBJ2-5, with 9 positions matching TRBD2. The J segment lost 0 bases and the V segment lost 2 bases, leaving 2 bases of the junction unmatched. Germline-derived CDR1 and CDR2 are SGHNT and YYREEE (reference sequence). The CDR3 length is 15 residues. The CDR3 here is CASSFQRGDQETQYF. In nucleotides, the CDR3 is TGTGCCAGCAGCTTCCAGCGGGGGGACCAAGAGACCCAGTACTTC.

The rearrangement uses TRBV10-3 and TRBJ2-2; TRBD2 matches at 13 bases. This CDR3 region has 17 residues. From germline, CDR1 is ENHRY and CDR2 SYGVKD. V shed 5 bases, J shed 0 bases, and the junction held 3 bases outside the gene matches. In DNA form, the CDR3 reads TGTGCCATCAGTCAGACTAGCGGGGGGACGAACACCGGGGAGCTGTTTTTT. Encoded protein: CAISQTSGGTNTGELFF.

This clone has only a few counts. The V gene is TRBV30, the J gene TRBJ1-2, with no clear D. CDR1 is GTSNPN and CDR2 is SVGIG in the germline V gene (reference sequence). The CDR3 sequence is 10 residues long. The CDR3 DNA is TGTGCAAACCTTAACTATGGCTACACCTTC. This gives the protein CANLNYGYTF.

The rearrangement joins TRBV27 to TRBJ1-2; tentatively, D is TRBD1 (5 bases). Trimming cost V 0 bases and J 8 bases, with 16 bases left between them. Germline V gene data show CDR1 as MNHEY and CDR2 as SMNVEV (reference sequence). This CDR3 comprises 15 residues. The CDR3 spells CASSLSMGRVQGYTF. The CDR3 coding sequence is TGTGCCAGCAGTTTATCGATGGGCAGGGTACAGGGCTACACCTTC.

The chain has TRBV12-5 and TRBJ1-1; D gene ambiguous. The CDR3 length is 14 residues. V lost 0 bases and J lost 1, with 6 bases in between. CDR1 and CDR2 (germline): LGHNT, FRNRAP. CDR3 sequence: CASGLVSTNTEAFF. In nucleotides, the CDR3 is TGTGCTAGTGGTTTGGTGAGCACGAACACTGAAGCTTTCTTT.

The sample holds a few counts of this clone. The V gene is TRBV30, the J gene TRBJ2-5; 8 bases map to TRBD2. V dropped 5 bases and J dropped 2; count of bases not matched to a gene: 7. The germline V gene has CDR1 GTSNPN and CDR2 SVGIG (reference sequence). The CDR3 has 14 residues. DNA for the CDR3: TGTGCCTGGGCGGGCGGGGGGCTGCAAGAGACCCAGTACTTC. Amino acid sequence: CAWAGGGLQETQYF.

The chain combines TRBV7-9 with TRBJ2-7, with 10 positions matching TRBD1. This CDR3 has 18 amino acids. The V gene's germline CDR1 is SEHNR and CDR2 FQNEAQ (reference sequence). V lost 1 base, J lost 3 bases, and 12 bases stayed unmatched. The CDR3 DNA is TGTGCCAGCAGCTTAGGAACAACGACAGGGGGCCGTAACTACGAGCAGTACTTC. This translates into CASSLGTTTGGRNYEQYF.

The chain joins TRBV5-6 to TRBJ1-1; D gene uncertain. V lost 6 bases, J lost 3 bases, and 18 bases lay in between. This CDR3 contains 15 residues. Germline CDR1 SGHDT, CDR2 YYEEEE. The DNA for the CDR3 is TGTGCCAGCACCCCGATCTTTCTGGAAGACACTGAAGCTTTCTTT. Encoded protein: CASTPIFLEDTEAFF. Filled out from reference TRBV5-6 and TRBJ1-1, the complete variable domain reads DAGVTQSPTHLIKTRGQQVTLRCSPKSGHDTVSWYQQALGQGPQFIFQYYEEEERQRGNFPDRFSGHQFPNYSSELNVNALLLGDSALYLCASTPIFLEDTEAFFGQGTRLTVV.

The V and J genes are TRBV13 and TRBJ1-1, with 7 positions matching TRBD1. The CDR3 loop spans 15 amino acids. The trim removed 4 bases at V and 6 bases at J, leaving 11 bases unmatched. Looked up from germline, CDR1 is PRHDT and CDR2 is FYEKMQ (reference sequence). CDR3 sequence: CASSSTGVGGPEAFF. In DNA, the CDR3 is TGTGCCAGCAGCTCTACAGGGGTTGGGGGACCTGAAGCTTTCTTT.

J is TRBJ2-1 and V is TRBV2; D unclear. V lost 7 bases and J lost 7, with 26 bases in between. This CDR3 is 17 amino acids long. CDR1 and CDR2 from the germline V gene are SNHLY and FYNNEI. The CDR3 DNA reads as TGTGCCAGCAATGACATTGATCCGGGCCCCGAGCAGAATGAGCAGTTCTTC. It codes for CASNDIDPGPEQNEQFF. The full variable domain, with the rest looked up from reference TRBV2 and TRBJ2-1, is EPEVTQTPSHQVTQMGQEVILRCVPISNHLYFYWYRQILGQKVEFLVSFYNNEISEKSEIFDDQFSVERPDGSNFTLKIRSTKLEDSAMYFCASNDIDPGPEQNEQFFGPGTRLTVL.